The T cell receptor (beta chain) under discussion was sequenced for a study of shared clonotypes between healthy human individuals. Per the authors' pipeline: There were no quality scores in the junction-only immunoSEQ sequences, so filtering differed. Generated by immunoSEQ multiplex PCR, the TCRdb table keeps only in-frame clones and is missing some. V and J calls and clone size are copied from that table; D and trimming were computed from the DNA. The table records about 2.5 million clones, 85% to 95% of them present only once. CDR1 is SGHRS, CDR2 YFSETQ, per germline. V shed 2 bases and J shed 0 bases, with 16 bases lying between them. The CDR3 sequence is 17 residues long.

Material for sequencing was naive CD4+ T cells from PBMCs. Subset here: CD45RA+ positively selected. The chain joins TRBV5-1 to TRBJ2-3; possible D gene TRBD1, 6 bases. The origin of this receptor is a man between 18 and 35 years old in good health. Some clones in this sample may be carry-over from other donors' samples. CDR3 DNA sequence: TGCGCCAGCAGCTTCCTCCCTGGGGGCCAAAGCACAGATACGCAGTATTTT. Translation gives CASSFLPGGQSTDTQYF.